The rows below give T cell receptor beta chains drawn from one sample of a study of T cell responses to AZD1222 COVID-19 vaccine. Clones were sequenced by immunoSEQ multiplex PCR, and TCRdb holds only the in-frame ones, with some missing. The data show over 110,000 clones, approximately 93% seen once. The material sequenced was peripheral blood, taken after recovery from COVID-19. Source of these receptors: an adult who had recovered from COVID-19. Both conserved end residues are part of each CDR3. A D gene is named only where the DNA matches it firmly. For some rows the clone size is stated as once, few or many, or as a class when expanded; others skip it.

clone_size d_call j_call v_call cdr3_aa cdr3_nt
NA TRBD2 TRBJ2-7 TRBV27 CASSLSGSRHEQYF TGTGCCAGCAGTCTTAGCGGGAGTCGACACGAGCAGTACTTC
NA NA TRBJ1-5 TRBV7-3 CASSAEPRGPQHF TGTGCCAGCAGCGCGGAACCAAGGGGGCCCCAGCATTTT
NA NA TRBJ1-6 TRBV9 CASSVDQGRHSPLHF TGTGCCAGCAGCGTAGACCAGGGTAGGCATTCACCCCTCCACTTT
NA TRBD2 TRBJ2-2 TRBV3-1/TRBV3-2 CASSQGGGNTGELFF TGTGCCAGCAGCCAGGGCGGGGGTAACACCGGGGAGCTGTTTTTT
NA NA TRBJ2-1 TRBV4-1 CASSQEAESSSYNEQFF TGCGCCAGCAGCCAAGAGGCGGAATCTAGCTCCTACAATGAGCAGTTCTTC
NA TRBD1 TRBJ2-7 TRBV18 CASSPQDRVKVYEQYF TGTGCCAGCTCACCACAGGACAGGGTGAAGGTCTACGAGCAGTACTTC
NA NA TRBJ1-2 TRBV7-8 CASSLGQGFGYTF TGTGCCAGCAGCTTAGGGCAGGGTTTTGGCTACACCTTC
NA NA TRBJ1-1 TRBV6-5 CASSHWGEAFF TGTGCCAGCAGCCACTGGGGTGAAGCTTTCTTT
NA NA TRBJ1-1 TRBV27 CASSFTQNTEAFF TGTGCCAGCAGTTTCACACAGAACACTGAAGCTTTCTTT
NA NA TRBJ1-6 TRBV29-1 CSVQRGDNSPLHF TGCAGCGTTCAAAGAGGCGATAATTCACCCCTCCACTTT
once TRBD2 TRBJ2-7 TRBV28 CASSLLAGQQSEQYF TGTGCCAGCAGTTTACTAGCGGGACAGCAGAGCGAGCAGTACTTC
once NA TRBJ2-1 TRBV7-8 CASRAPRAPPYNEQFF TGTGCCAGCAGGGCCCCCAGGGCCCCCCCCTACAATGAGCAGTTCTTC
NA TRBD1 TRBJ1-1 TRBV14 CASSRFRGQWEKNTEAFF TGTGCCAGCAGCCGATTCAGGGGACAGTGGGAGAAGAACACTGAAGCTTTCTTT
NA TRBD1 TRBJ2-1 TRBV28 CASIPGQGLNEQFF TGTGCCAGCATCCCGGGACAGGGATTGAATGAGCAGTTCTTC
NA TRBD1 TRBJ1-6 TRBV28 CASSTGQGAHGNSPLHF TGTGCCAGCAGCACCGGACAGGGGGCGCATGGTAATTCACCCCTCCACTTT
NA TRBD1 TRBJ1-1 TRBV15 CATSSFTGGAEAFF TGTGCCACCAGCTCCTTCACAGGGGGAGCTGAAGCTTTCTTT
NA TRBD2 TRBJ2-7 TRBV18 CASSPPNSRGGRSEQYF TGTGCCAGCTCACCACCGAATAGTAGAGGCGGGAGGTCCGAGCAGTACTTC
NA TRBD1 TRBJ1-5 TRBV19 CASSVDRDISPQHF TGTGCCAGTAGTGTGGACAGGGATATATCGCCCCAGCATTTT
NA NA TRBJ1-1 TRBV4-1 CASSQGGAEAFF TGCGCCAGCAGCCAAGGGGGCGCTGAAGCTTTCTTT
NA NA TRBJ1-6 TRBV27 CASTSRASGNSPLHF TGTGCCAGCACCAGTCGAGCCTCGGGAAATTCACCCCTCCACTTT
NA NA TRBJ2-7 TRBV28 CASSLGTLDSYEQYF TGTGCCAGCAGTTTAGGGACACTCGATTCCTACGAGCAGTACTTC
NA TRBD2 TRBJ2-7 TRBV2 CASSTSGRAEEQYF TGTGCCAGCAGTACTAGCGGGAGGGCCGAAGAGCAGTACTTC
NA TRBD1 TRBJ1-1 TRBV28 CASSKPTGVTEAFF TGTGCCAGCAGTAAACCCACAGGGGTCACTGAAGCTTTCTTT
NA NA TRBJ1-3 TRBV5-4 CASSTQDTWGNTIYF TGTGCCAGCAGCACCCAGGACACCTGGGGAAACACCATATATTTT
NA TRBD2 TRBJ2-5 TRBV24-1 CATSDGTSGRETQYF TGTGCCACCAGTGACGGGACTAGCGGGAGAGAGACCCAGTACTTC
NA TRBD2 TRBJ2-3 TRBV3-1/TRBV3-2 CASSSTSGSSDTQYF TGTGCCAGCAGTTCGACTAGCGGAAGCTCCGATACGCAGTATTTT
NA TRBD1 TRBJ2-5 TRBV3-1/TRBV3-2 CASSRTGAETQYF TGTGCCAGCAGCCGGACAGGAGCGGAGACCCAGTACTTC
NA TRBD1 TRBJ1-6 TRBV6-5 CASRDRDRGNSPLHF TGTGCCAGCAGAGACCGGGACAGGGGAAATTCACCCCTCCACTTT
NA NA TRBJ2-5 TRBV7-9 CASSLETQYF TGTGCCAGCAGCTTGGAGACCCAGTACTTC
NA TRBD2 TRBJ2-7 TRBV10-2 CASSPTSGDAYEQYF TGCGCCAGCAGTCCTACTAGCGGTGACGCCTACGAGCAGTACTTC
NA TRBD1 TRBJ1-4 TRBV28 CASRAQGLGEKLFF TGTGCCAGCAGGGCACAGGGGCTTGGTGAAAAACTGTTTTTT
NA NA TRBJ1-2 TRBV19 CASSQIEQAYGYTF TGTGCCAGTAGTCAGATCGAGCAGGCCTATGGCTACACCTTC
NA NA TRBJ1-5 TRBV21-1 CASSSSRETGPNQPQHF TGTGCCAGCAGCTCTTCCAGAGAGACAGGGCCCAATCAGCCCCAGCATTTT
NA TRBD2 TRBJ2-1 TRBV5-6 CASSISGGSYNEQFF TGTGCCAGCAGCATCAGCGGGGGCTCCTACAATGAGCAGTTCTTC
NA NA TRBJ2-5 TRBV18 CASSPEAGRVGETQYF TGTGCCAGCTCACCAGAGGCCGGCCGGGTGGGGGAGACCCAGTACTTC
NA NA TRBJ2-7 TRBV29-1 CSVGGKRGGGAYEQYF TGCAGCGTTGGTGGCAAGAGGGGGGGCGGGGCCTACGAGCAGTACTTC
NA NA TRBJ2-1 TRBV5-1 CASSLVSGSGYNEQFF TGCGCCAGCAGCTTGGTTTCTGGGAGCGGCTACAATGAGCAGTTCTTC
NA NA TRBJ2-1 TRBV7-3 CASSLNLLSYNEQFF TGTGCCAGCAGCTTAAACCTCCTTTCCTACAATGAGCAGTTCTTC
NA TRBD1 TRBJ1-1 TRBV5-1 CASRRPGQGNTEAFF TGCGCCAGCAGACGACCGGGACAGGGGAACACTGAAGCTTTCTTT
NA NA TRBJ1-1 TRBV5-6 CASSLGDPRAEAFF TGTGCCAGCAGCTTGGGGGACCCCCGCGCTGAAGCTTTCTTT